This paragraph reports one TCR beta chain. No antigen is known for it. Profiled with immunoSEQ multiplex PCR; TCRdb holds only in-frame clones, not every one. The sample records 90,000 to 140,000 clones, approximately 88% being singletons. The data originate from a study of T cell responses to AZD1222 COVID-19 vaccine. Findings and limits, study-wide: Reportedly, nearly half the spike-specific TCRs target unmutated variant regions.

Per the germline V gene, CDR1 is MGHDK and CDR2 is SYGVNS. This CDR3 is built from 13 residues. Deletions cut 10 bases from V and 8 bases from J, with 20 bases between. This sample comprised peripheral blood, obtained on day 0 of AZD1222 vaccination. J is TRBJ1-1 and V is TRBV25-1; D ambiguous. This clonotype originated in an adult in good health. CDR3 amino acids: CATRRGGYLEAFF. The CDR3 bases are TGTGCCACCCGACGGGGAGGGTATTTAGAAGCTTTCTTT.